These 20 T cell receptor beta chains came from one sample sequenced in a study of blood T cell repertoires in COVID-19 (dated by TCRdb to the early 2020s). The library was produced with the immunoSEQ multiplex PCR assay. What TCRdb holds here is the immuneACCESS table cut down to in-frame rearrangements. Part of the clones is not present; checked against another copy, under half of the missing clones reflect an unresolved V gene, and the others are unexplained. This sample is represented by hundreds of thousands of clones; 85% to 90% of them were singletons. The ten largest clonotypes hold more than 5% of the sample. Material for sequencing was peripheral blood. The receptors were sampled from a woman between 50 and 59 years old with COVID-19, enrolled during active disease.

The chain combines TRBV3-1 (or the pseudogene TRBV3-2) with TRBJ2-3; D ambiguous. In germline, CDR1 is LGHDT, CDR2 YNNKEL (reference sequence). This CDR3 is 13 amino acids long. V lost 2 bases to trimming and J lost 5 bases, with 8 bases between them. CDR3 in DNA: TGTGCCAGCAGCCAACGGTATCGAGATACGCAGTATTTT. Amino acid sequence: CASSQRYRDTQYF.

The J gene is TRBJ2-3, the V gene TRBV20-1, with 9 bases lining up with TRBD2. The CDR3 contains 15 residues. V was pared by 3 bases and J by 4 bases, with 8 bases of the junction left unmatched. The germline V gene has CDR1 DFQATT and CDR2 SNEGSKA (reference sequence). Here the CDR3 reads CSASTLAGGPDTQYF. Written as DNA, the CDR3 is TGCAGTGCTAGTACCCTTGCGGGAGGGCCAGATACGCAGTATTTT.

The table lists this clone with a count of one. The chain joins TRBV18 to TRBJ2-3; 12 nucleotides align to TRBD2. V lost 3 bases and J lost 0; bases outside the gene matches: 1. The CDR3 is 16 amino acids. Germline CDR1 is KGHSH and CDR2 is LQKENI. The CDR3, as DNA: TGTGCCAGCTCACCGACTAGCGGGGGTAGCACAGATACGCAGTATTTT. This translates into CASSPTSGGSTDTQYF.

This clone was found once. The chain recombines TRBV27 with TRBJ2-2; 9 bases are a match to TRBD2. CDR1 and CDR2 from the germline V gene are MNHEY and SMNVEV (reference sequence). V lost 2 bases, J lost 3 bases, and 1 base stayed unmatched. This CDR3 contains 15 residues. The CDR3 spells CASSLASGDTGELFF. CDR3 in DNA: TGTGCCAGCAGTTTAGCTAGCGGGGACACCGGGGAGCTGTTTTTT.

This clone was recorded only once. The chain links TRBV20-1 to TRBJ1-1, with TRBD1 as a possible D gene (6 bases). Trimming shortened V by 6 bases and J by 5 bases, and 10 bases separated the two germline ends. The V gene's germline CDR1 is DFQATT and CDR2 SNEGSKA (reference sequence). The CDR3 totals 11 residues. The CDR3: CSAPGATEAFF. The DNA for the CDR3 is TGCAGTGCACCAGGGGCAACTGAAGCTTTCTTT.

CDR3 sequence reads: CASSLRGTRQYEQYF. DNA for the CDR3: TGCGCCAGCAGCCTCCGCGGGACCAGACAATACGAGCAGTACTTC. V and J are TRBV4-1 and TRBJ2-7; D is possibly TRBD2 (6 bases). Per germline, CDR1 MGHRA and CDR2 YSYEKL. The CDR3 runs 15 residues. With 4 bases removed from V and 4 bases from J, the gap between germline ends came to 17 bases.

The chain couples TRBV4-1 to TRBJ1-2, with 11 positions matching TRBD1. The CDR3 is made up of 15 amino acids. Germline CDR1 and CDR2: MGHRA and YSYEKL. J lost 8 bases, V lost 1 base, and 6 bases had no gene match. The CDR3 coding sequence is TGCGCCAGCAGCCAAGCGGACAGGGGGCTTCGAGGCTACACCTTC. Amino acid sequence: CASSQADRGLRGYTF.

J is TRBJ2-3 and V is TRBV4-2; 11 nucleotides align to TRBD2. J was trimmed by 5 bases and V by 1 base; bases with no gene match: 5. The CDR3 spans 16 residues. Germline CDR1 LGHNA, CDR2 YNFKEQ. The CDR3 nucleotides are TGTGCCAGCAGCCAAGTTACTAGCGGGAGTTTAGATACGCAGTATTTT. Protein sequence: CASSQVTSGSLDTQYF.

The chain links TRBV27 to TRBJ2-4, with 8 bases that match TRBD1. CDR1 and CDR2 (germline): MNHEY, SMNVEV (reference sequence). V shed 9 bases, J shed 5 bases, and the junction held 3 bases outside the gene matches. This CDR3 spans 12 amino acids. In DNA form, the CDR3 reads TGTGCCAGATCGACAGGGGAAAACATTCAGTACTTC. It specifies CARSTGENIQYF.

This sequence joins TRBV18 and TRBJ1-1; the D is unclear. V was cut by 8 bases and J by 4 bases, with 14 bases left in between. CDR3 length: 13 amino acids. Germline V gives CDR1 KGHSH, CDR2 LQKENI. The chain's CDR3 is CASAPALGTEAFF. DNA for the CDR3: TGTGCCAGCGCCCCGGCTCTAGGCACTGAAGCTTTCTTT.

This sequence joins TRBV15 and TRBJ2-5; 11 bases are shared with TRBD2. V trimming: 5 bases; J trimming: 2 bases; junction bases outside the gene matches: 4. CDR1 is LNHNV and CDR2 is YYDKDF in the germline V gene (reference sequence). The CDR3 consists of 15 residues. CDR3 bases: TGTGCCACCAGCCAGGGGACTAGCGGACAAGAGACCCAGTACTTC. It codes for CATSQGTSGQETQYF.

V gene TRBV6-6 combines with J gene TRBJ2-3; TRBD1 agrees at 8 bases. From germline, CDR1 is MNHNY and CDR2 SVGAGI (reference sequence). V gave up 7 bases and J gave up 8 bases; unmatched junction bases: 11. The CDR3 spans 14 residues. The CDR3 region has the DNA TGTGCCAGCACCAACGGGCAGGGGGCGGGTACGCAGTATTTT. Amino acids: CASTNGQGAGTQYF.

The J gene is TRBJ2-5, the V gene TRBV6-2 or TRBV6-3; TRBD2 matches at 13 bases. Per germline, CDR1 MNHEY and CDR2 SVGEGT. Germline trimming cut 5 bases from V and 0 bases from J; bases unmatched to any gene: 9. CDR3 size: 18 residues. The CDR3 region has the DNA TGTGCCAGCAGTACCGGACTAGCGGGAGTACAGTACCAAGAGACCCAGTACTTC. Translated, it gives CASSTGLAGVQYQETQYF.

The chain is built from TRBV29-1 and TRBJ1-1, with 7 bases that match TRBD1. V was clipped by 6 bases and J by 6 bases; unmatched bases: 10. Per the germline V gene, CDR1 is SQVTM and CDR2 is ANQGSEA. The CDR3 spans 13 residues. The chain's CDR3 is CSVKTGSYAEAFF. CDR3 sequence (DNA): TGCAGCGTGAAGACAGGGTCGTACGCTGAAGCTTTCTTT.

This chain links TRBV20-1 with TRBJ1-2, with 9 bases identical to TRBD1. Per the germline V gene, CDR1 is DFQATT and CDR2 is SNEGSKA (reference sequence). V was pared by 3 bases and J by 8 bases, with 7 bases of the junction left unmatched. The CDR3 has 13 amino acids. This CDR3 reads CSASEQGAMGYTF. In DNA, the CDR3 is TGCAGTGCTAGTGAACAGGGGGCGATGGGCTACACCTTC.

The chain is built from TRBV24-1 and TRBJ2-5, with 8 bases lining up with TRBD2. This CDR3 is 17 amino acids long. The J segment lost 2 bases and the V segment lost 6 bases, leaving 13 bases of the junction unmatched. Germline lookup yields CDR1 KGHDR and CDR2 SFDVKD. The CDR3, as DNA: TGTGCCACCAGTTCCGCCGGGAGGGGAGGGGGGCAAGAGACCCAGTACTTC. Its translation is CATSSAGRGGGQETQYF.

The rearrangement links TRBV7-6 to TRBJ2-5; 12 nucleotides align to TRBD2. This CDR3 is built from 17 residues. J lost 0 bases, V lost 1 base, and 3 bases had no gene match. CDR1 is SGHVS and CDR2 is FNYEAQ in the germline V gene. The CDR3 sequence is CASSLGLAGGYQETQYF. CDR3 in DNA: TGTGCCAGCAGCTTAGGTCTAGCGGGAGGGTACCAAGAGACCCAGTACTTC.

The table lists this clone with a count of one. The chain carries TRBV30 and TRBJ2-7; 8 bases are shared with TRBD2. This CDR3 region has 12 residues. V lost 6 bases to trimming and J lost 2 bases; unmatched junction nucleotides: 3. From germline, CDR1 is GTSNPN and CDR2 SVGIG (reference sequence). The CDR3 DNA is TGTGCCTGCGGGGGGGCGACCTACGAGCAGTACTTC. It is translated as CACGGATYEQYF.

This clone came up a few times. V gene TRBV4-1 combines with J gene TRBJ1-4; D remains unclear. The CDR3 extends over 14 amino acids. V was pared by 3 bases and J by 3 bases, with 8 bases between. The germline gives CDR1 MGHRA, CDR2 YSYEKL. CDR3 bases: TGCGCCAGCAGCCATCAGCAGGCTAATGAAAAACTGTTTTTT. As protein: CASSHQQANEKLFF.

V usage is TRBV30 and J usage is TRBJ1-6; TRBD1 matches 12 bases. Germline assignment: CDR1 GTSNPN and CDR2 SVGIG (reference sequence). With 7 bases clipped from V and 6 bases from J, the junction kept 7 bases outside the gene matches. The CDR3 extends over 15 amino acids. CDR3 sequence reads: CAYIRDRGLNSPLHF. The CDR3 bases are TGTGCCTACATACGGGACAGGGGGCTTAATTCACCCCTCCACTTT.